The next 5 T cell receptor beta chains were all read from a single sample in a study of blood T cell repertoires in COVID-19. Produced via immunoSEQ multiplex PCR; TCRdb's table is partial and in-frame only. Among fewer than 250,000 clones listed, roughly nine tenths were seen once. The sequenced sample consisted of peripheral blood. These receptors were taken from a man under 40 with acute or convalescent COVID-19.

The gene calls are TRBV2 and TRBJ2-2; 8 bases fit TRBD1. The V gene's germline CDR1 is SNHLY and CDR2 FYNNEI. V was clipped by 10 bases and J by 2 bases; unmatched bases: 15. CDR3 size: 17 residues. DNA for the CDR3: TGTGCCATCACCGGTACAGGGGGGATGTCTAACACCGGGGAGCTGTTTTTT. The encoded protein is CAITGTGGMSNTGELFF.

The CDR3 nucleotides are TGTGCCAGCAGCTTACTCCGGGGGGGGAACTATGGCTACACCTTC. Its protein product is CASSLLRGGNYGYTF. The rearrangement links TRBV7-2 to TRBJ1-2; the D gene is possibly TRBD1 (5 bases). CDR3 size: 15 residues. Trimming took off 2 bases at V and 2 bases at J, with 12 bases between the two ends. Germline V CDR1 and CDR2: SGHTA, FQGNSA.

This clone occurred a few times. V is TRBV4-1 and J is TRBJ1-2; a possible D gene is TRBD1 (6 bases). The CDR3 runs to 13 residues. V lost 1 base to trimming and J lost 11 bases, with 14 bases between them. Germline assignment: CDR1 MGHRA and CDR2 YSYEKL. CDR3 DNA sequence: TGCGCCAGCAGCCAAGGTTACAGGGTTAATTACACCTTC. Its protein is CASSQGYRVNYTF.

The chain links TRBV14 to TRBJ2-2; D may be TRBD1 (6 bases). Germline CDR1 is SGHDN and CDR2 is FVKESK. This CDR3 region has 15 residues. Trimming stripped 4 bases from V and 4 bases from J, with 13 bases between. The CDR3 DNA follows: TGTGCCAGCAGCCCCCAGGGGTTAGGCACCGGGGAGCTGTTTTTT. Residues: CASSPQGLGTGELFF.

The chain's CDR3 is CSVEWPRNTEAFF. CDR3 DNA: TGCAGCGTTGAGTGGCCTCGGAACACTGAAGCTTTCTTT. This chain uses TRBV29-1 with TRBJ1-1, with D unclear. The CDR3 extends over 13 amino acids. Per the germline V gene, CDR1 is SQVTM and CDR2 is ANQGSEA. The V end lost 3 bases, the J end lost 1 base, and 9 bases lay between the germline ends.